The rows below give T cell receptor beta chains drawn from one sample of a study of early T cells in non-severe SARS-CoV-2 infection. One entry per CDR3 protein, called by TCRdb with MiXCR from the 5' RACE reads. The sample has about 49,000 distinct CDR3 sequences, roughly 4% seen once. Material: whole blood. The receptors were gathered from an adult who was a healthcare worker with PCR-confirmed SARS-CoV-2 infection or an uninfected control (not recorded which). The CDR3 runs from the conserved cysteine through the conserved F or W. The D gene is left open where the match is weak. A row's size may be missing; if present it is once, few, many or a size class.

j_call d_call clone_size v_call cdr3_aa cdr3_nt
TRBJ2-1 - - TRBV2 CASSRDWGSNEQFF TGTGCCAGCAGCCGGGACTGGGGGAGTAATGAGCAGTTCTTC
TRBJ1-1 - many TRBV12-3/TRBV12-4 CASSYEGRTEAFF TGTGCCAGCAGTTATGAGGGGCGGACTGAAGCTTTCTTT
TRBJ2-3 TRBD2 few TRBV10-3 CAISESKGGPSTDTQYF TGTGCCATCAGTGAGTCGAAGGGAGGGCCTAGCACAGATACGCAGTATTTT
TRBJ2-1 - many TRBV19 CASGPSSYNEQFF TGTGCCTCGGGACCGAGCTCCTACAATGAGCAGTTCTTC
TRBJ2-7 - many TRBV7-9 CASSAPARVYEQYF TGTGCCAGCAGCGCACCGGCGCGAGTCTACGAGCAGTACTTC
TRBJ2-1 - many TRBV2 CASSDVGYLSYNEQFF TGTGCCAGCAGTGACGTGGGGTACCTTTCCTACAATGAGCAGTTCTTC
TRBJ1-1 TRBD1 many TRBV20-1 CSARVAGQTNTEAFF TGCAGTGCTAGAGTGGCGGGACAGACCAACACTGAAGCTTTCTTT
TRBJ2-3 - few TRBV7-9 CAGREKGEPHTQYF TGTGCCGGACGGGAGAAGGGAGAACCACATACGCAGTATTTT
TRBJ1-4 TRBD1 few TRBV7-9 CASSLSGQGLSEKLFF TGTGCCAGCAGCCTATCGGGACAGGGTCTAAGTGAAAAACTGTTTTTT
TRBJ1-5 - many TRBV10-1 CASSDRGRRDSNQPQHF TGCGCCAGCAGTGACAGAGGACGTCGGGATAGCAATCAGCCCCAGCATTTT
TRBJ1-5 - few TRBV7-8 CASSLDRLGNQPQHF TGTGCCAGCAGCTTAGATCGGTTGGGCAATCAGCCCCAGCATTTT
TRBJ2-2 TRBD2 - TRBV6-5 CASSYSSGSDTGELFF TGTGCCAGCAGTTACTCGAGCGGGAGTGACACCGGGGAGCTGTTTTTT
TRBJ2-1 - many TRBV4-2 CASSLEGAQYNEQFF TGTGCCAGCAGCTTGGAGGGAGCCCAATACAATGAGCAGTTCTTC
TRBJ2-3 - few TRBV7-2 CASSYYPTDRSDTQYF TGTGCCAGCAGCTACTACCCCACGGACCGGTCAGATACGCAGTATTTT
TRBJ1-1 TRBD1 many TRBV18 CASSQDRGLNTEAFF TGTGCCAGCTCACAAGACAGGGGCCTAAACACTGAAGCTTTCTTT
TRBJ2-1 TRBD2 many TRBV11-2 CASSLDGTSGDEQFF TGTGCCAGCAGCTTAGATGGGACTAGCGGCGATGAGCAGTTCTTC
TRBJ2-4 TRBD2 many TRBV7-2 CASTLAGENSMQYF TGTGCCAGCACACTGGCGGGAGAGAATTCGATGCAGTACTTC
TRBJ2-7 - few TRBV3-1 CASSQVPGNYEQYF TGTGCCAGCAGCCAAGTACCGGGAAACTACGAGCAGTACTTC
TRBJ1-4 TRBD1 few TRBV7-8 CASSVGTGGGEKLFF TGTGCCAGCAGCGTAGGGACAGGGGGCGGTGAAAAACTGTTTTTT
TRBJ2-1 - many TRBV19 CASSIGGTDYNEQFF TGTGCCAGTAGTATCGGGGGGACAGATTACAATGAGCAGTTCTTC
TRBJ1-2 TRBD1 medium-sized TRBV7-2 CASSLQGGYGYTF TGTGCCAGCAGCCTCCAGGGGGGCTATGGCTACACCTTC
TRBJ2-3 - many TRBV20-1 CSARDRRAGSTDTQYF TGCAGTGCTAGAGATCGTCGGGCGGGGAGCACAGATACGCAGTATTTT
TRBJ1-6 - many TRBV5-1 CASSLVSGNSPLHF TGCGCCAGCAGCTTGGTCTCGGGGAATTCACCCCTCCACTTT
TRBJ1-1 - many TRBV30 CAWSVNANTEAFF TGTGCCTGGAGTGTAAACGCGAACACTGAAGCTTTCTTT
TRBJ1-1 TRBD1 many TRBV30 CACDRGRNTEAFF TGTGCCTGCGACAGGGGCAGGAACACTGAAGCTTTCTTT
TRBJ2-5 - many TRBV9 CASSPLLATQETQYF TGTGCCAGCAGCCCTCTTCTAGCGACCCAAGAGACCCAGTACTTC
TRBJ2-2 - many TRBV3-1 CASSPGTAGSDTGELFF TGTGCCAGCAGCCCCGGGACAGCCGGGAGTGACACCGGGGAGCTGTTTTTT
TRBJ2-7 TRBD2 - TRBV20-1 CSARFRREGVYEQYF TGCAGTGCTAGATTCAGGCGGGAGGGCGTCTACGAGCAGTACTTC
TRBJ2-1 TRBD2 many TRBV20-1 CSVAGTRDYNEQFF TGCAGTGTTGCCGGGACTAGAGATTACAATGAGCAGTTCTTC
TRBJ2-3 TRBD2 few TRBV10-2 CASRRLAASTDTQYF TGCGCCAGCAGAAGACTAGCGGCTAGCACAGATACGCAGTATTTT
TRBJ1-4 - many TRBV5-1 CASRSNLNEKLFF TGCGCCAGCAGATCGAACCTTAATGAAAAACTGTTTTTT
TRBJ2-3 TRBD2 many TRBV7-9 CASSTSGLAGEPRTDTQYF TGTGCCAGCAGCACCTCCGGACTAGCGGGAGAACCCCGCACAGATACGCAGTATTTT
TRBJ1-6 - - TRBV29-1 CSVGSFNSPLHF TGCAGCGTTGGCAGTTTTAATTCACCCCTCCACTTT
TRBJ2-7 - - TRBV5-5 CASSLRLDFSYEQYF TGTGCCAGCAGCTTGCGGCTGGATTTCTCCTACGAGCAGTACTTC
TRBJ2-2 TRBD1 many TRBV10-3 CATTGGLNTGELFF TGTGCCACAACAGGGGGTCTGAACACCGGGGAGCTGTTTTTT
TRBJ2-3 TRBD2 medium-sized TRBV7-9 CASSLAERGFRTDTQYF TGTGCCAGCAGCTTAGCGGAGCGGGGCTTTCGGACAGATACGCAGTATTTT
TRBJ1-1 - many TRBV29-1 CSGQGGWNTEAFF TGCAGCGGTCAGGGCGGTTGGAACACTGAAGCTTTCTTT
TRBJ1-2 - many TRBV4-2 CASSQDIGGNGYTF TGTGCCAGCAGCCAAGACATAGGAGGGAATGGCTACACCTTC
TRBJ2-6 - - TRBV27 CASSPQGSGANVLTF TGTGCCAGCAGTCCACAGGGAAGTGGGGCCAACGTCCTGACTTTC
TRBJ2-1 - many TRBV5-1 CASSTDTEQFF TGCGCCAGCAGTACCGACACTGAGCAGTTCTTC
TRBJ1-1 - many TRBV18 CASSLANTEAFF TGTGCCAGCTCTCTTGCAAACACTGAAGCTTTCTTT
TRBJ2-2 - - TRBV5-4 CASSLVTGANTGELFF TGTGCCAGCAGCTTGGTCACGGGAGCGAACACCGGGGAGCTGTTTTTT
TRBJ2-1 TRBD2 many TRBV11-2 CASSLVSGGPHNEQFF TGTGCCAGCAGCTTGGTCAGCGGGGGGCCTCACAATGAGCAGTTCTTC
TRBJ2-3 - - TRBV18 CASSPPMVDTQYF TGTGCCAGCTCACCACCGATGGTAGATACGCAGTATTTT
TRBJ2-1 TRBD2 many TRBV12-3/TRBV12-4 CASGGLADNEQFF TGTGCCAGCGGCGGACTAGCGGACAATGAGCAGTTCTTC
TRBJ2-7 - - TRBV5-1 CASSRGRSGSYEQYF TGCGCCAGCAGCCGGGGGCGGTCAGGCTCCTACGAGCAGTACTTC
TRBJ2-3 TRBD2 many TRBV20-1 CSASSGAGTDTQYF TGCAGTGCGTCCAGCGGGGCCGGCACAGATACGCAGTATTTT
TRBJ2-2 - many TRBV6-6 CASSPGYPTGELFF TGTGCCAGCAGTCCTGGCTACCCCACCGGGGAGCTGTTTTTT
TRBJ2-7 - few TRBV6-1 CASSAEGSYEQYF TGTGCCAGCAGTGCTGAGGGATCCTACGAGCAGTACTTC
TRBJ1-4 - few TRBV20-1 CSAADRDLFF TGCAGTGCTGCGGACCGGGACCTGTTTTTT
TRBJ1-5 - - TRBV15 CATSMDKNQPQHF TGTGCCACCAGCATGGACAAGAATCAGCCCCAGCATTTT
TRBJ1-1 - many TRBV19 CASKGRTVTEAFF TGTGCCAGTAAGGGCAGGACAGTCACTGAAGCTTTCTTT
TRBJ2-1 TRBD2 many TRBV7-3 CASSLSGGSYNEQFF TGTGCCAGCAGCTTATCCGGCGGGAGCTACAATGAGCAGTTCTTC
TRBJ1-1 - many TRBV5-1 CASSLGGFDTEAFF TGCGCCAGCAGCTTAGGAGGATTTGACACTGAAGCTTTCTTT
TRBJ2-3 TRBD2 many TRBV28 CASSSGGQGTDTQYF TGTGCCAGCAGTTCGGGAGGTCAGGGCACAGATACGCAGTATTTT
TRBJ2-1 TRBD2 - TRBV19 CASSITSGRYNEQFF TGTGCCAGTAGTATCACTAGCGGGAGGTACAATGAGCAGTTCTTC
TRBJ1-6 - many TRBV19 CASTRASNSPLHF TGTGCCAGTACCCGGGCCTCGAATTCACCCCTCCACTTT